This TCR beta chain was sequenced for a study of blood T cells in healthy people across ages. The CDR3 extends over 15 amino acids. Germline values: CDR1 MNHEY, CDR2 SVGEGT. V lost 2 bases and J 1 base, leaving 9 bases between the germline ends. Isolation yielded PBMCs, at least 7 million per sample, in every case. Alongside a J-beta primer mix, a sample-barcoded 5' primer served in a second PCR lasting roughly 6 to 11 cycles. TCRdb processed the 5' RACE reads anew with MiXCR; each CDR3 protein has one entry. The profile shows over 600,000 distinct CDR3 sequences, roughly 46% of them singletons. This TCR derives from a man aged 80 or over in good health. The specimen was blood. V is TRBV6-2 or TRBV6-3 and J is TRBJ2-1; D uncertain. The CDR3 protein is CASSYGLQSYNEQFF. The CDR3 DNA sequence: TGTGCCAGCAGTTACGGCCTACAATCCTACAATGAGCAGTTCTTC.